One sample yielded the 13 T cell receptor beta chains listed below, sequenced in a study of T-cell reconstitution after alpha-beta-depleted transplantation in children. Unique molecular identifiers were used to barcode this TCRbeta library. TCRdb redid the calling of the PCR reads with MiXCR, one entry per CDR3 protein. The sample holds hundreds of thousands of distinct CDR3 sequences; approximately 14% are singletons and the top ten take 0.79%. The sequencing used PBMCs, collected before TCRalphabeta/CD19-depleted stem cell transplant. The origin of the receptors is a girl aged 2 to 10 with congenital amegakaryocytic thrombocytopenia, due to receive a stem cell transplant.

This clonotype was counted a few times. The CDR3 reads CASSRDLPYEQYF. The DNA of the CDR3 is TGTGCCAGCAGCCGGGACCTCCCCTACGAGCAGTACTTC. J is TRBJ2-7 and V is TRBV14; D is possibly TRBD1 or TRBD2 (5 bases each). The germline V gene has CDR1 SGHDN and CDR2 FVKESK. The CDR3 contains 13 residues. V was cut by 4 bases and J by 2 bases, with 9 bases left in between.

Many counts were recorded for this clonotype. The CDR3 nucleotides are TGCAGTGCTAGGGGTTCGGGCGAGCAGTACTTC. Protein sequence: CSARGSGEQYF. The V call is TRBV20-1, the J call TRBJ2-7; D is ambiguous. Germline CDR1 DFQATT, CDR2 SNEGSKA (reference sequence). This CDR3 comprises 11 residues. V shed 3 bases and J shed 6 bases, with 9 bases lying between them.

This clonotype occurred many times. The rearrangement links TRBV20-1 to TRBJ2-7; 10 bases align to TRBD1. This CDR3 has 16 residues. The V gene end was trimmed by 1 base and the J gene end by 3 bases; junction bases not matched to a gene: 9. Germline-derived CDR1 and CDR2 are DFQATT and SNEGSKA (reference sequence). The CDR3 DNA reads as TGCAGTGCTAGAGCCCCGACAGGGGGCACGTACTACGAGCAGTACTTC. Encoded protein: CSARAPTGGTYYEQYF.

The CDR3 protein is CASTSWDRGLNEQFF. CDR3 nucleotides: TGTGCCAGCACCTCATGGGACAGGGGGCTAAATGAGCAGTTCTTC. The chain joins TRBV6-1 to TRBJ2-1; 12 nucleotides agree with TRBD1. Germline V gene sequence: CDR1 MNHNS, CDR2 SASEGT. This CDR3 region has 15 residues. V shed 7 bases, J shed 7 bases, and the junction held 8 bases outside the gene matches.

The chain carries TRBV5-1 and TRBJ2-5; 7 nucleotides agree with TRBD2. In germline, CDR1 is SGHRS, CDR2 YFSETQ. This CDR3 is 15 amino acids long. The trim removed 1 base at V and 1 base at J, leaving 4 bases unmatched. The CDR3 DNA follows: TGCGCCAGCAGCTTGAGTAGCGGGCCCCAAGAGACCCAGTACTTC. Its protein is CASSLSSGPQETQYF.

The chain links TRBV5-1 to TRBJ2-7, with 9 positions matching TRBD1. The ends lost 5 bases at V and 2 bases at J; junction bases unmatched: 2. CDR1 is SGHRS and CDR2 is YFSETQ in the germline V gene. The CDR3 runs 13 residues. Here the CDR3 DNA reads TGCGCCAGCAGAGGGACAGGGACCTACGAGCAGTACTTC. Amino acid sequence: CASRGTGTYEQYF.

This clonotype was observed a handful of times. This chain joins TRBV7-8 and TRBJ2-5; 9 nucleotides line up with TRBD2. V lost 3 bases and J lost 2; bases outside the gene matches: 19. The CDR3 loop spans 20 amino acids. Germline loops: CDR1 SGHVS, CDR2 FQNEAQ. The DNA of the CDR3 is TGTGCCAGCAGCTTTTCCCCCCCGATTTTGAGGCTAGCGGGACAAGAGACCCAGTACTTC. Its protein is CASSFSPPILRLAGQETQYF.

In its sample, this clonotype was seen many times. This chain connects TRBV6-6 to TRBJ2-1; no definite D call. This CDR3 is 12 amino acids long. Between the trimmed V and J ends, which lost 0 bases and 9 bases, there was a span of 6 bases. The V gene's germline CDR1 is MNHNY and CDR2 SVGAGI (reference sequence). The CDR3 region is CASSYSAVEQFF. The CDR3 DNA sequence: TGTGCCAGCAGTTACTCGGCCGTTGAGCAGTTCTTC.

In its sample, this clonotype was seen many times. The rearrangement links TRBV5-1 to TRBJ2-3; D possibly uses TRBD1 or TRBD2 (5 bases each). The germline V gene has CDR1 SGHRS and CDR2 YFSETQ. The CDR3 is 15 amino acids. Trimming shortened V by 2 bases and J by 1 base, and 11 bases separated the two germline ends. The CDR3 region is CASSLQEVGTDTQYF. Written as DNA, the CDR3 is TGCGCCAGCAGCTTACAGGAGGTGGGCACAGATACGCAGTATTTT.

This clonotype was counted at least ten times. CDR3 region: CASTPGSSGKEYEQFF. The CDR3 nucleotides are TGTGCCAGCACCCCGGGGTCTAGCGGGAAGGAGTATGAGCAGTTCTTC. The genes are TRBV12-3 or TRBV12-4 and TRBJ2-1, with 9 bases lining up with TRBD2. This CDR3 contains 16 residues. V trimming: 7 bases; J trimming: 8 bases; junction bases outside the gene matches: 15.

The V call is TRBV9, the J call TRBJ2-1, with 11 bases identical to TRBD2. The CDR3 has 14 residues. The trim removed 4 bases at V and 8 bases at J, leaving 5 bases unmatched. In germline, CDR1 is SGDLS, CDR2 YYNGEE. CDR3 DNA sequence: TGTGCCAGCAGCCCTAGCGGGAGGACCCATGAGCAGTTCTTC. Amino acids: CASSPSGRTHEQFF.

The chain carries TRBV6-5 and TRBJ2-2, with D possibly TRBD2 on 5 matching bases. Trimming took 1 base from V and 8 from J, leaving 14 bases between them. This CDR3 contains 15 residues. Germline V gene lookup returns CDR1 MNHEY and CDR2 SVGAGI. This chain's CDR3 is CASSYFPLVTGELFF. CDR3 DNA sequence: TGTGCCAGCAGTTACTTCCCACTAGTTACTGGGGAGCTGTTTTTT.

A word on this clonotype: One junction end does not reproduce the germline sequence, and a read error may be involved. The J gene is TRBJ2-2, the V gene TRBV3-1; 8 positions match TRBD2. This CDR3 is 18 amino acids long. Germline V gives CDR1 LGHDT, CDR2 YNNKEL (reference sequence). CDR3 protein: CASGQVGIAGKTTGELFF. CDR3 bases: TGTGCCAGCGGCCAAGTTGGTATAGCGGGAAAGACCACCGGGGAGCTGTTTTTT. Full variable domain (outside the CDR3, taken from reference TRBV3-1 and TRBJ2-2): DTAVSQTPKYLVTQMGNDKSIKCEQNLGHDTMYWYKQDSKKFLKIMFSYNNKELIINETVPNRFSPKSPDKAHLNLHINSLELGDSAVYFCASGQVGIAGKTTGELFFGEGSRLTVL.